The next 29 T cell receptor beta chains were all read from a single sample in a study of shared clonotypes between healthy human individuals. Method: immunoSEQ multiplex PCR; TCRdb's copy keeps in-frame clones and lacks some. The table includes fewer than 850,000 clones, 96% detected once. Positively selected for CCR7, the CD45RO-negative cells used as naive CD8 cells excluded terminally differentiated effector memory CD45RA+ cells. The specimen sequenced was naive CD8+ T cells sorted from blood. These receptors were obtained from a man aged 25 to 40 in good health.

Note on this clone: Other DNA sequences in this sample translate to the same CDR3. The chain uses TRBV27 and TRBJ2-7; D assignment may be TRBD1 or TRBD2 (5 bases each). CDR3 length: 13 residues. V was pared by 6 bases and J by 2 bases, with 11 bases between. In germline, CDR1 is MNHEY, CDR2 SMNVEV (reference sequence). The CDR3 here is CASSPGPTYEQYF. For the CDR3, the DNA is TGTGCCAGCAGCCCGGGACCAACCTACGAGCAGTACTTC.

V gene TRBV5-7 combines with J gene TRBJ1-1; 10 bases are shared with TRBD1. TRBV5-7 is an ORF; its function is uncertain. The CDR3 is made up of 19 amino acids. The V and J ends lost 4 bases and 1 base, in that order; junction bases with no gene match: 16. The CDR3 region is CASSPRGTGEDSWNTEAFF. CDR3 nucleotides: TGTGCCAGCAGCCCCCGTGGGACAGGGGAAGATTCTTGGAACACTGAAGCTTTCTTT.

This chain uses TRBV27 with TRBJ2-3; D not certain. Germline V gene data show CDR1 as MNHEY and CDR2 as SMNVEV (reference sequence). Trimming cost V 6 bases and J 6 bases, with 13 bases left between them. CDR3 length: 13 residues. The CDR3 region is CASRPNPPDTQYF. CDR3 DNA sequence: TGTGCCAGCAGACCAAACCCCCCGGATACGCAGTATTTT.

The chain combines TRBV18 with TRBJ2-5; 11 nucleotides line up with TRBD2. Germline CDR1 is KGHSH and CDR2 is LQKENI. V was clipped by 5 bases and J by 2 bases; unmatched bases: 7. This CDR3 region has 16 residues. The CDR3 sequence: CASSNGLAGLQETQYF. DNA for the CDR3: TGTGCCAGCTCAAACGGACTAGCGGGCCTACAAGAGACCCAGTACTTC.

The genes are TRBV30 and TRBJ1-5; maybe TRBD1 (5 bases). The CDR3 consists of 15 residues. Trimming removed 4 bases at V and 5 bases at J, with 18 bases between. Germline V lookup: CDR1 GTSNPN, CDR2 SVGIG (reference sequence). The CDR3 spells CAWTQGTQKDQPQHF. In DNA, the CDR3 is TGTGCCTGGACTCAGGGTACCCAGAAGGATCAGCCCCAGCATTTT.

In the case of this clone: A much larger clone sits a single nucleotide away, making a read error possible. Distinct nucleotide sequences in the sample also encode this CDR3. The chain combines TRBV28 with TRBJ2-7; D perhaps matches TRBD1 (6 bases). Germline V CDR1 and CDR2: MDHEN, SYDVKM. The CDR3 has 12 residues. V was clipped by 6 bases and J by 3 bases, with 9 bases between them. The CDR3 DNA reads as TGTGCCAGCAGCTTGGACAGCTACGAGCAGTACTTC. It codes for CASSLDSYEQYF.

The J gene is TRBJ2-1, the V gene TRBV6-1; 11 bases are a match to TRBD2. CDR1 is MNHNS and CDR2 is SASEGT in the germline V gene. This CDR3 region has 12 residues. The ends lost 7 bases at V and 9 bases at J; junction bases unmatched: 2. CDR3 nucleotides: TGTGCCAGCACCCTAGCGGGAGGTGAGCAGTTCTTC. It encodes CASTLAGGEQFF.

The rearrangement uses TRBV5-6 and TRBJ2-6; perhaps TRBD2 as D (6 bases). CDR3 length equals 17 residues. V lost 4 bases to trimming and J lost 0 bases, with 14 bases between them. Germline V lookup: CDR1 SGHDT, CDR2 YYEEEE. In DNA, the CDR3 is TGTGCCAGCAGCCAGGAGGGACTCACCTCTGGGGCCAACGTCCTGACTTTC. It encodes CASSQEGLTSGANVLTF.

This clone appeared a single time. CDR3 residues: CASSEFGGETYEQYF. The CDR3 DNA reads TGTGCCAGCAGTGAATTCGGCGGGGAGACCTACGAGCAGTACTTC. V usage is TRBV2 and J usage is TRBJ2-7; possible D gene TRBD2, 6 bases. The V and J ends lost 2 bases and 2 bases respectively, with 13 bases between them. Germline V CDR1 and CDR2: SNHLY, FYNNEI. The CDR3 covers 15 residues.

About this clone: The sample has other DNA sequences that encode this CDR3 too. This chain joins TRBV4-1 and TRBJ2-3; D is undetermined. V was cut by 0 bases and J by 3 bases, with 7 bases left in between. Per germline, CDR1 MGHRA and CDR2 YSYEKL. The CDR3 is made up of 14 amino acids. In DNA form, the CDR3 reads TGCGCCAGCAGCCAAGAGACCACAACAGATACGCAGTATTTT. Its protein is CASSQETTTDTQYF.

The CDR3 loop reads CASSFRGRPTNEKLFF. Written as DNA, the CDR3 is TGTGCCAGCAGTTTCAGGGGGCGACCAACTAATGAAAAACTGTTTTTT. The rearrangement links TRBV28 to TRBJ1-4, with TRBD1 matching 8 bases. The germline V gene encodes CDR1 MDHEN and CDR2 SYDVKM. The J segment lost 0 bases and the V segment lost 3 bases, leaving 3 bases of the junction unmatched. The CDR3 consists of 16 residues.

The chain combines TRBV5-6 with TRBJ2-7; the match to TRBD1 covers 7 bases. Per germline, CDR1 SGHDT and CDR2 YYEEEE. V was pared by 0 bases and J by 2 bases, with 5 bases of the junction left unmatched. The CDR3 length is 15 residues. Here the CDR3 DNA reads TGTGCCAGCAGCTTGGCCGGACAGGCCACCTACGAGCAGTACTTC. Its protein is CASSLAGQATYEQYF. The full variable domain, rest sourced from reference TRBV5-6 and TRBJ2-7, is DAGVTQSPTHLIKTRGQQVTLRCSPKSGHDTVSWYQQALGQGPQFIFQYYEEEERQRGNFPDRFSGHQFPNYSSELNVNALLLGDSALYLCASSLAGQATYEQYFGPGTRLTVT.

V usage is TRBV2 and J usage is TRBJ2-7; 8 nucleotides agree with TRBD1. Germline trimming cut 8 bases from V and 5 bases from J; bases unmatched to any gene: 14. The germline CDR1 and CDR2 sequences are SNHLY and FYNNEI. The CDR3 covers 15 residues. The CDR3 here is CASEPSGQALNEQYF. The CDR3, as DNA: TGTGCCAGCGAACCCTCGGGACAGGCCTTAAACGAGCAGTACTTC.

This clone was detected once. This chain links TRBV5-1 with TRBJ2-7, with 14 bases matching TRBD2. V trimming: 8 bases; J trimming: 0 bases; junction bases outside the gene matches: 10. CDR1 and CDR2 from the germline V gene are SGHRS and YFSETQ. The CDR3 has 17 amino acids. CDR3 region: CASRPGLAGVGSYEQYF. The CDR3 DNA reads as TGCGCCAGTAGACCGGGACTAGCGGGGGTCGGCTCCTACGAGCAGTACTTC.

The chain links TRBV11-2 to TRBJ2-5; no clear D. Germline CDR1 SGHAT, CDR2 FQNNGV. Between the trimmed V and J ends, which lost 4 bases and 7 bases, there was a span of 7 bases. The CDR3 spans 11 residues. CDR3 in amino acids: CASSSDGTQYF. The CDR3 region has the DNA TGTGCCAGCAGCTCCGATGGGACCCAGTACTTC.

This sequence joins TRBV10-2 and TRBJ2-1; maybe TRBD1 (6 bases). The length of the CDR3 is 15 residues. The V end was cut by 4 bases, the J end by 1 base, with 11 bases between. Germline CDR1 WSHSY, CDR2 SAAADI. In DNA, the CDR3 is TGCGCCAGCAGTGGGGACACCCCATCCTACAATGAGCAGTTCTTC. This codes for CASSGDTPSYNEQFF.

This clone was recorded once. The V gene is TRBV5-6, the J gene TRBJ2-3, with TRBD2 identical over 9 bases. CDR3 length: 19 amino acids. V was clipped by 0 bases and J by 3 bases; unmatched bases: 14. In germline, CDR1 is SGHDT, CDR2 YYEEEE. Written as DNA, the CDR3 is TGTGCCAGCAGCTTGGCGGCGAGGGGGCGGGAGGGCTGGACAGATACGCAGTATTTT. Amino acid sequence: CASSLAARGREGWTDTQYF.

The chain has TRBV5-6 and TRBJ1-2; D is possibly TRBD1 (5 bases). This CDR3 is 13 amino acids long. Germline loops: CDR1 SGHDT, CDR2 YYEEEE. The V end lost 0 bases, the J end lost 4 bases, and 7 bases lay between the germline ends. The DNA for the CDR3 is TGTGCCAGCAGCTTGGCAGGGTCCTATGGCTACACCTTC. Protein sequence: CASSLAGSYGYTF. The full variable domain, rest sourced from reference TRBV5-6 and TRBJ1-2, is DAGVTQSPTHLIKTRGQQVTLRCSPKSGHDTVSWYQQALGQGPQFIFQYYEEEERQRGNFPDRFSGHQFPNYSSELNVNALLLGDSALYLCASSLAGSYGYTFGSGTRLTVV.

This chain links TRBV27 with TRBJ1-2; no definite D call. The CDR3 has 13 amino acids. Germline CDR1 and CDR2: MNHEY and SMNVEV (reference sequence). Deletions cut 6 bases from V and 3 bases from J, with 11 bases between. The DNA for the CDR3 is TGTGCCAGCAGGGACCTTGCAGACTATGGCTACACCTTC. Its protein is CASRDLADYGYTF.

J is TRBJ2-1 and V is TRBV21-1; the DNA was not compared with TRBD2, the D call given in the table. TRBV21-1 is tagged as a pseudogene. The CDR3 extends over 12 amino acids. Written as DNA, the CDR3 is TGTGCCAGCAATAAGGGAGAACGAGGGCAGTTCTTC. Its translation is CASNKGERGQFF.

This chain links TRBV28 with TRBJ2-3; no clear D gene. Germline V gives CDR1 MDHEN, CDR2 SYDVKM. The CDR3 sequence is 12 residues long. Trimming pared 2 bases from V and 4 bases from J, leaving 4 bases between. The CDR3 coding sequence is TGTGCCAGCAGTTTAGACCCAGATACGCAGTATTTT. As protein: CASSLDPDTQYF.

The V gene is TRBV28, the J gene TRBJ2-1, with TRBD2 matching over 9 bases. Germline CDR1 and CDR2: MDHEN and SYDVKM. The CDR3 is 17 amino acids. The trim removed 3 bases at V and 5 bases at J, leaving 11 bases unmatched. The CDR3 loop reads CASSLPPLAGENNEQFF. CDR3 coding DNA: TGTGCCAGCAGTTTGCCCCCTTTAGCGGGAGAAAACAATGAGCAGTTCTTC.

The V and J genes are TRBV9 and TRBJ2-1; 13 positions match TRBD2. Looked up from germline, CDR1 is SGDLS and CDR2 is YYNGEE. V shed 2 bases, J shed 8 bases, and the junction held 10 bases outside the gene matches. This CDR3 has 17 residues. The CDR3 loop is CASSVARTSGSPDEQFF. The CDR3 nucleotides are TGTGCCAGCAGCGTGGCAAGGACTAGCGGGAGTCCCGATGAGCAGTTCTTC. Looking up the rest from reference TRBV9 and TRBJ2-1 gives the full variable domain: DSGVTQTPKHLITATGQRVTLRCSPRSGDLSVYWYQQSLDQGLQFLIQYYNGEERAKGNILERFSAQQFPDLHSELNLSSLELGDSALYFCASSVARTSGSPDEQFFGPGTRLTVL.

The gene calls are TRBV7-9 and TRBJ1-1, with 8 nucleotides matching TRBD1. Germline CDR1 reads SEHNR; CDR2 reads FQNEAQ (reference sequence). This CDR3 has 16 residues. The V and J ends lost 7 bases and 4 bases, in that order; junction bases with no gene match: 14. Here the CDR3 DNA reads TGTGCCAGCATCGCTTTGCTAACAGGGGGGAGCACTGAAGCTTTCTTT. Encoded protein: CASIALLTGGSTEAFF.

This rearrangement joins TRBV10-2 to TRBJ2-1, with 13 bases identical to TRBD2. J was trimmed by 10 bases and V by 5 bases; bases with no gene match: 8. CDR3 length equals 15 residues. Germline V CDR1 and CDR2: WSHSY, SAAADI. This CDR3 reads CASSSGLAGVEEQFF. The CDR3, as DNA: TGCGCCAGCAGTTCCGGACTAGCGGGAGTAGAAGAGCAGTTCTTC.

The sample holds one count of this clone. The CDR3: CASRTGTEATGELFF. CDR3 coding DNA: TGTGCCAGCCGTACCGGGACAGAGGCGACCGGGGAGCTGTTTTTT. The chain uses TRBV19 and TRBJ2-2; 7 bases are a match to TRBD1. The length of the CDR3 is 15 residues. Losses at the gene ends were 9 bases for V and 5 bases for J; bases not matched to a gene: 12. The germline gives CDR1 LNHDA, CDR2 SQIVND (reference sequence).

The rearrangement uses TRBV9 and TRBJ2-7; 7 bases fit TRBD2. The CDR3 spans 14 residues. V dropped 5 bases and J dropped 4; count of bases not matched to a gene: 9. The germline CDR1 and CDR2 sequences are SGDLS and YYNGEE. The CDR3 loop reads CASSRTGGIYEQYF. The DNA for the CDR3 is TGTGCCAGCAGTCGCACGGGGGGAATATACGAGCAGTACTTC.

The CDR3 reads CASSFRWEDNYGYTF. DNA of the CDR3: TGTGCCAGCAGTTTTAGGTGGGAGGATAACTATGGCTACACCTTC. This chain links TRBV6-1 with TRBJ1-2, with D hard to call. Trimming removed 5 bases from V and 1 base from J, with 14 bases in between. The CDR3 length is 15 residues. Germline CDR1 MNHNS, CDR2 SASEGT.

The chain recombines TRBV28 with TRBJ2-1, with D perhaps matching TRBD2 (6 bases). Germline CDR1 MDHEN, CDR2 SYDVKM. The CDR3 has 15 amino acids. V lost 5 bases and J 1 base, leaving 12 bases between the germline ends. CDR3 in DNA: TGTGCCAGCAGTCGTGACGGGACTTCCTACAATGAGCAGTTCTTC. Translation gives CASSRDGTSYNEQFF.